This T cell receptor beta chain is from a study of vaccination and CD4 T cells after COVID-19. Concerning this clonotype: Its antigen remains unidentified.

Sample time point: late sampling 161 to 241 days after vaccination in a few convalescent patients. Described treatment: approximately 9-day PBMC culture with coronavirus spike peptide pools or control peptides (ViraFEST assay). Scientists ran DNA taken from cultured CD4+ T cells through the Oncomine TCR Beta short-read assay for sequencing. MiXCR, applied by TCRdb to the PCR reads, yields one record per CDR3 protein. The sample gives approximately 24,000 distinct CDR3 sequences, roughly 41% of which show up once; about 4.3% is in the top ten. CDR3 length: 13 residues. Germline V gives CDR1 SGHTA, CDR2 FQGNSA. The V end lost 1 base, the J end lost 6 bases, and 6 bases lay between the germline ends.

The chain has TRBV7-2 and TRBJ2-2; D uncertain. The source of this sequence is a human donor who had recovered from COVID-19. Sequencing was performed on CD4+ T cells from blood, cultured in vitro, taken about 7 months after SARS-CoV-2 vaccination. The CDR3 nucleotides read TGTGCCAGCAGCTTAGTTCGAGCCGGGGAGCTGTTTTTT. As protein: CASSLVRAGELFF.